This is a list of T cell receptor beta chains from one sample in a study of shared clonotypes between healthy human individuals. Produced via immunoSEQ multiplex PCR; TCRdb's table is partial and in-frame only. Altogether some 1,100,000 clones are present, 78% being singletons, with the ten largest covering more than 0.45%. The sample was memory CD4+ T cells from PBMCs. Receptors were obtained from a man between 18 and 35 years old in good health. Some clones in this sample may be carry-over from other donors' samples. Each CDR3 is given with its conserved first and last residue. Each record gives: D gene, clone size, V gene, J gene, CDR3 protein, CDR3 DNA. D genes are given only for firm matches. Clone size is shown for a subset of rows, as once, few, many or a class of expanded clone.

TRBD2,-,TRBV28,TRBJ2-3,CASRLAKTDTQYF,TGTGCCAGCAGACTAGCGAAAACAGATACGCAGTATTTT
-,-,TRBV11-2,TRBJ1-2,CASSLNSVGEGYTF,TGTGCCAGCAGCTTAAATAGCGTGGGCGAGGGCTACACCTTC
-,once,TRBV7-2,TRBJ2-1,CASSFSAREQFF,TGTGCCAGCAGCTTCTCCGCTCGGGAGCAGTTCTTC
-,-,TRBV5-1,TRBJ1-3,CASSPDFTTGNTIYF,TGCGCCAGCAGTCCGGATTTCACAACTGGAAACACCATATATTTT
-,-,TRBV2,TRBJ1-2,CASSEGKRQITYTF,TGTGCCAGCAGTGAGGGAAAGCGACAGATCACCTACACCTTC
-,-,TRBV30,TRBJ1-5,CAWSPSGRGSQPQHF,TGTGCCTGGAGTCCCTCGGGGAGGGGTAGTCAGCCCCAGCATTTT
TRBD1,-,TRBV5-1,TRBJ2-5,CASSLFGTGGVETQYF,TGCGCCAGCAGCTTGTTTGGGACAGGGGGTGTAGAGACCCAGTACTTC
TRBD1,once,TRBV6-1,TRBJ1-5,CATGAGQGHQPQHF,TGTGCCACCGGCGCGGGACAGGGGCACCAGCCCCAGCATTTT
TRBD2,-,TRBV5-1,TRBJ2-7,CASSFGAGNYEQYF,TGCGCCAGCAGCTTTGGAGCGGGGAACTACGAGCAGTACTTC
TRBD1,few,TRBV7-6,TRBJ1-1,CATQGADTEAFF,TGTGCCACACAGGGGGCGGACACTGAAGCTTTCTTT
-,-,TRBV6-5,TRBJ1-1,CASSTGLGVNTEAFF,TGTGCCAGCAGCACGGGGCTGGGAGTGAACACTGAAGCTTTCTTT
-,-,TRBV4-1,TRBJ1-4,CASSQDPPGGSYEKLFF,TGCGCCAGCAGCCAAGACCCACCGGGGGGCAGTTATGAAAAACTGTTTTTT
-,-,TRBV5-5,TRBJ1-2,CASSLAISNYGYTF,TGTGCCAGCAGCTTGGCCATCAGTAACTATGGCTACACCTTC
TRBD1,-,TRBV28,TRBJ1-2,CASSFGQGAFYGYTF,TGTGCCAGCAGTTTTGGACAGGGGGCCTTCTATGGCTACACCTTC
-,-,TRBV5-8,TRBJ2-5,CASSLEGGKETQYF,TGTGCCAGCAGCTTGGAGGGCGGTAAAGAGACCCAGTACTTC
-,-,TRBV11-1,TRBJ2-7,CASRQDPLSKEQYF,TGTGCCAGCAGGCAGGACCCCCTCTCGAAGGAGCAGTACTTC
-,-,TRBV5-4,TRBJ1-1,CASSLEGMNTEAFF,TGTGCCAGCAGCTTGGAGGGGATGAACACTGAAGCTTTCTTT
-,-,TRBV6-6,TRBJ1-5,CASSYSMVRDQPQHF,TGTGCCAGCAGTTACTCGATGGTGAGGGATCAGCCCCAGCATTTT
-,-,TRBV5-1,TRBJ1-2,CASSFQGEGYTF,TGCGCCAGCAGCTTCCAGGGTGAGGGCTACACCTTC
TRBD2,-,TRBV5-1,TRBJ2-1,CASSRGVASGNEQFF,TGCGCCAGCAGCCGGGGGGTAGCGAGTGGGAATGAGCAGTTCTTC
-,-,TRBV19,TRBJ1-1,CASRTYKNTEAFF,TGTGCCAGTAGGACTTATAAGAACACTGAAGCTTTCTTT
-,-,TRBV7-2,TRBJ2-7,CASSLGIGSLGEQYF,TGTGCCAGCAGCTTAGGAATCGGGAGCTTGGGGGAGCAGTACTTC
-,-,TRBV2,TRBJ1-4,CASTVRTVNEKLFF,TGTGCCAGCACCGTTAGGACAGTTAATGAAAAACTGTTTTTT
-,-,TRBV25-1,TRBJ1-4,CASSDYFDGNEKLFF,TGTGCCAGCAGTGATTATTTTGACGGTAATGAAAAACTGTTTTTT
-,-,TRBV15,TRBJ2-7,CATSRVGAATYEQYF,TGTGCCACCAGCAGAGTGGGGGCGGCGACCTACGAGCAGTACTTC
-,once,TRBV6-6,TRBJ1-5,CASSPPGGRGQPQHF,TGTGCCAGCAGTCCCCCGGGGGGACGGGGTCAGCCCCAGCATTTT
-,-,TRBV5-4,TRBJ2-3,CASSLLDPSRDTQYF,TGTGCCAGCAGCTTGCTGGACCCCTCACGGGATACGCAGTATTTT
TRBD1,-,TRBV29-1,TRBJ1-3,CSVEDQGAGNTIYF,TGCAGCGTTGAAGATCAGGGGGCTGGAAACACCATATATTTT
TRBD1,-,TRBV27,TRBJ1-1,CASSLDRAHTEAFF,TGTGCCAGCAGCTTGGACAGGGCACACACTGAAGCTTTCTTT
TRBD2,-,TRBV5-1,TRBJ2-1,CASSFLAGSTNEQFF,TGCGCCAGCAGCTTTTTAGCGGGGAGCACCAATGAGCAGTTCTTC
-,-,TRBV7-3,TRBJ1-5,CASSLAVGNQPQHF,TGTGCCAGCAGCTTAGCAGTAGGAAATCAGCCCCAGCATTTT
-,-,TRBV5-4,TRBJ2-7,CASSGGPPDEQYF,TGTGCCAGCAGCGGGGGACCCCCTGACGAGCAGTACTTC
-,-,TRBV11-2,TRBJ1-1,CASSLVGGVGTEAFF,TGTGCCAGCAGCCTAGTGGGGGGCGTAGGCACTGAAGCTTTCTTT
TRBD2,-,TRBV7-9,TRBJ2-3,CASSARLASTDTQYF,TGTGCCAGCAGCGCTAGACTAGCTTCAACAGATACGCAGTATTTT
TRBD1,once,TRBV28,TRBJ1-2,CASTETSTGVSYGYTF,TGTGCCAGCACCGAGACTTCCACAGGGGTCAGCTATGGCTACACCTTC
-,few,TRBV7-3,TRBJ2-7,CASSPTSGEQYF,TGTGCCAGCAGCCCGACTAGTGGCGAGCAGTACTTC
-,-,TRBV5-1,TRBJ2-2,CASRTGTPNTGELFF,TGCGCCAGCAGGACCGGGACACCGAACACCGGGGAGCTGTTTTTT
-,-,TRBV7-3,TRBJ1-2,CASSLRDATFNYGYTF,TGTGCCAGCAGCTTACGGGACGCAACTTTCAACTATGGCTACACCTTC
TRBD2,-,TRBV7-6,TRBJ2-2,CASSSYRLAGGPRDTGELFF,TGTGCCAGCAGCTCCTACCGACTAGCGGGAGGGCCCCGGGACACCGGGGAGCTGTTTTTT
TRBD1,-,TRBV5-1,TRBJ2-5,CASSWGQPQETQYF,TGCGCCAGCAGCTGGGGACAGCCCCAAGAGACCCAGTACTTC
-,-,TRBV19,TRBJ1-2,CASSIVPGHYGYTF,TGTGCCAGTAGTATAGTTCCGGGGCACTATGGCTACACCTTC
TRBD2,few,TRBV28,TRBJ2-1,CASREAGTSGAEQFF,TGTGCCAGCAGAGAGGCCGGGACTAGCGGGGCGGAGCAGTTCTTC
-,-,TRBV6-6,TRBJ2-7,CASSYGGSYEQYF,TGTGCCAGCAGTTACGGCGGCTCCTACGAGCAGTACTTC
TRBD2,-,TRBV29-1,TRBJ2-1,CSVLAVYNEQFF,TGCAGCGTACTAGCGGTCTACAATGAGCAGTTCTTC
-,-,TRBV4-3,TRBJ2-1,CASSQDRLWTNEQFF,TGCGCCAGCAGCCAAGATCGTCTCTGGACGAATGAGCAGTTCTTC